This T cell receptor beta chain came from a study of OX40 agonist ivuxolimab in advanced cancers. Study context: Prior therapy, whether anti-PD-1, anti-PD-L1 or anti-CTLA-4, was allowed, and roughly 40% had some. General study points: Expanded clones tended on average to be more numerous among CD8+ T cells than CD4+. Clonal expansion among partial responders at 0.1-3.0 mg/kg ranked near the lowest.

Comments on this clone: Its antigen is unknown.

TCRdb's copy holds only in-frame clones and misses some; the assay was immunoSEQ multiplex PCR. This table holds over 50,000 clones, nearly 85% found once. Trimming stripped 1 base from V and 0 bases from J, with 7 bases between. This CDR3 spans 15 amino acids. CDR1 SNHLY and CDR2 FYNNEI come from the germline V gene. The material sequenced was CD4+ or CD8+ T cells sorted from blood, taken in a trial of the OX40 agonist ivuxolimab. This clonotype was obtained from an adult with an advanced solid tumor such as melanoma, head and neck, liver or kidney cancer. The gene calls are TRBV2 and TRBJ2-1; weak D call: TRBD2 (5 bases). Written as DNA, the CDR3 is TGTGCCAGCAGTGAAGAAGGGAGCTCCTACAATGAGCAGTTCTTC. It codes for CASSEEGSSYNEQFF.